One and the same sample provided the 18 T cell receptor beta chains below, sequenced in a study of CD8+ T cells in alopecia areata. Extracted RNA was reverse transcribed into cDNA, the sequencing template. Assay used: immunoSEQ multiplex PCR; TCRdb lists only in-frame clones, some missing. The data show around 35,000 clones, roughly 53% seen once. Sample: NKG2D-high CD8+ T cells sorted from blood. The receptors here all came from a human donor with alopecia areata.

This chain connects TRBV28 to TRBJ2-1; 13 bases match TRBD2. Trimming removed 3 bases from V and 10 bases from J; junction bases left unmatched: 9. From germline, CDR1 is MDHEN and CDR2 SYDVKM. There are 16 residues in the CDR3. CDR3 DNA: TGTGCCAGCAGTTTGGGGACTAGCGGGAATTGGGGAGAGCAGTTCTTC. Its protein is CASSLGTSGNWGEQFF. Drawing the rest from reference TRBV28 and TRBJ2-1, the complete variable domain is DVKVTQSSRYLVKRTGEKVFLECVQDMDHENMFWYRQDPGLGLRLIYFSYDVKMKEKGDIPEGYSVSREKKERFSLILESASTNQTSMYLCASSLGTSGNWGEQFFGPGTRLTVL.

This chain joins TRBV7-3 and TRBJ2-2; no definite D call. Germline CDR1 is SGHTA and CDR2 is FQGTGA. This CDR3 contains 14 residues. Trimming left V 5 bases short and J 4 bases short, with 11 bases between. The CDR3 here is CASSPPDGTGELFF. The CDR3 coding sequence is TGTGCCAGCAGCCCACCCGACGGCACCGGGGAGCTGTTTTTT.

This sequence joins TRBV12-5 and TRBJ2-4, with a possible D match to TRBD2 (5 bases). The CDR3 totals 21 residues. The ends were cut back, 6 bases at V and 0 bases at J, with 30 bases in the middle. CDR1 and CDR2 from the germline V gene are LGHNT and FRNRAP. DNA of the CDR3: TGTGCTAGTGGCCTAGGATGGGCTAGCCGCCCCGCCGGCCTAGCCAAAAACATTCAGTACTTC. Translated, it gives CASGLGWASRPAGLAKNIQYF.

This clone has a handful of counts. The chain links TRBV4-1 to TRBJ2-3; TRBD1 matches 11 bases. J was trimmed by 2 bases and V by 4 bases; bases with no gene match: 5. Germline CDR1 and CDR2: MGHRA and YSYEKL. CDR3 length: 16 amino acids. The CDR3 DNA sequence: TGCGCCAGCAGCCTTAGGACAGGGGGCCCCACAGATACGCAGTATTTT. Amino acid sequence: CASSLRTGGPTDTQYF.

The chain uses TRBV6-5 and TRBJ2-7; D uncertain. The V end was cut by 5 bases, the J end by 7 bases, with 9 bases between. CDR1 MNHEY and CDR2 SVGAGI come from the germline V gene. This CDR3 comprises 11 residues. The DNA of the CDR3 is TGTGCCAGCAGTCCCGGTGGGGAGCAGTACTTC. It codes for CASSPGGEQYF.

This chain joins TRBV7-9 and TRBJ1-3; D call uncertain. CDR3 length equals 15 residues. The germline gives CDR1 SEHNR, CDR2 FQNEAQ (reference sequence). The V end was cut by 5 bases, the J end by 7 bases, with 18 bases between. This chain's CDR3 is CASSGFDIHLNTIYF. The CDR3 coding sequence is TGTGCCAGCAGCGGATTCGACATCCACCTTAACACCATATATTTT.

This clone came up once. The V gene is TRBV19, the J gene TRBJ1-5; 9 bases fit TRBD1. Germline loops: CDR1 LNHDA, CDR2 SQIVND (reference sequence). Trimming cost V 1 base and J 4 bases; bases outside gene matches: 5. CDR3 length: 16 residues. CDR3 residues: CASSIGRQGDNQPQHF. The CDR3, as DNA: TGTGCCAGTAGTATAGGACGACAGGGGGATAATCAGCCCCAGCATTTT.

The chain recombines TRBV4-1 with TRBJ1-1; D possibly corresponds to TRBD1 (6 bases). This CDR3 is built from 17 residues. CDR1 is MGHRA, CDR2 YSYEKL, per germline. The ends were cut back, 4 bases at V and 0 bases at J, with 18 bases in the middle. The CDR3 spells CASSLGGGVTMNTEAFF. The CDR3 nucleotides are TGCGCCAGCAGCCTGGGGGGGGGCGTTACGATGAACACTGAAGCTTTCTTT.

This clone was seen only a few times. Because the CDR3 is missing its conserved closing phenylalanine or tryptophan, this is likely a read error. No DNA is shown, since the ends of the CDR3 on it are uncertain; the CDR3 is the one TCRdb lists. The V and J genes are TRBV20-1 and TRBJ1-1; TRBD1 was called by the table and not checked on the DNA. Ends included, the CDR3 has 9 residues. CDR1 and CDR2 (germline): DFQATT, SNEGSKA (reference sequence). The CDR3 sequence is CSARGAVEI.

As concerns this clone: At the DNA level, this CDR3 is encoded by other sequences in the same sample as well. The chain uses TRBV19 and TRBJ2-6; D unresolved. Germline V lookup: CDR1 LNHDA, CDR2 SQIVND (reference sequence). The V gene lost 3 bases and the J gene lost 0 bases, with 6 bases spanning the gap. CDR3 size: 15 residues. The CDR3 protein is CASSITSSGANVLTF. Written as DNA, the CDR3 is TGTGCCAGTAGTATTACGAGCTCTGGGGCCAACGTCCTGACTTTC.

Only a few counts were recorded for this clone. This chain connects TRBV29-1 to TRBJ2-3; 10 bases match TRBD2. Germline CDR1 reads SQVTM; CDR2 reads ANQGSEA. V lost 4 bases and J lost 5; bases outside the gene matches: 9. This CDR3 is built from 15 residues. The CDR3 bases are TGCAGCGTTGTGTGGCTAGCGGGAGTAGAAGATACGCAGTATTTT. This sequence encodes CSVVWLAGVEDTQYF.

The gene calls are TRBV4-1 and TRBJ2-4; D is unclear. The CDR3 runs to 14 residues. The V gene lost 3 bases and the J gene lost 3 bases, with 9 bases spanning the gap. Germline values: CDR1 MGHRA, CDR2 YSYEKL. CDR3 coding DNA: TGCGCCAGCAGCCAGGGGTCAGGCAAAAACATTCAGTACTTC. This encodes CASSQGSGKNIQYF.

V and J are TRBV30 and TRBJ2-5; tentative D call: TRBD2 (6 bases). The CDR3 contains 14 residues. Germline V lookup: CDR1 GTSNPN, CDR2 SVGIG (reference sequence). The germline V and J ends were trimmed by 5 bases and 2 bases, with 15 bases remaining between them. The CDR3 reads CAWGPGAGQETQYF. Written as DNA, the CDR3 is TGTGCCTGGGGTCCCGGGGCGGGACAAGAGACCCAGTACTTC. Based on the CDR3 plus reference TRBV30 and TRBJ2-5, the full variable domain is SQTIHQWPATLVQPVGSPLSLECTVEGTSNPNLYWYRQAAGRGLQLLFYSVGIGQISSEVPQNLSASRPQDRQFILSSKKLLLSDSGFYLCAWGPGAGQETQYFGPGTRLLVL.

This sequence joins TRBV6-1 and TRBJ2-3, with 7 bases fitting TRBD2. Germline CDR1 is MNHNS and CDR2 is SASEGT. This CDR3 spans 15 amino acids. J lost 0 bases, V lost 2 bases, and 2 bases had no gene match. The CDR3, as DNA: TGTGCCAGCAGTGAACTAGCGGCTAGCACAGATACGCAGTATTTT. This codes for CASSELAASTDTQYF.

The chain carries TRBV7-2 and TRBJ2-7; unclear D gene. This CDR3 is built from 12 residues. Trimming stripped 2 bases from V and 5 bases from J, with 7 bases between. Germline V gives CDR1 SGHTA, CDR2 FQGNSA. In nucleotides, the CDR3 is TGTGCCAGCAGCTTAAAAGTGGACGAGCAGTACTTC. Its translation: CASSLKVDEQYF.

V and J are TRBV2 and TRBJ2-3; TRBD1 matches at 7 bases. J was trimmed by 0 bases and V by 2 bases; bases with no gene match: 17. The CDR3 covers 20 residues. Germline values: CDR1 SNHLY, CDR2 FYNNEI. The CDR3: CASSETEGAFSRFSTDTQYF. The CDR3 coding sequence is TGTGCCAGCAGTGAAACCGAGGGGGCGTTCAGCCGATTTAGCACAGATACGCAGTATTTT. Looking up the rest from reference TRBV2 and TRBJ2-3 gives the full variable domain: EPEVTQTPSHQVTQMGQEVILRCVPISNHLYFYWYRQILGQKVEFLVSFYNNEISEKSEIFDDQFSVERPDGSNFTLKIRSTKLEDSAMYFCASSETEGAFSRFSTDTQYFGPGTRLTVL.

This clone was detected only a few times. V usage is TRBV19 and J usage is TRBJ1-1, with D possibly being TRBD1 (5 bases). The V and J ends lost 5 bases and 4 bases respectively, with 11 bases between them. The CDR3 is 13 amino acids. Germline CDR1 and CDR2: LNHDA and SQIVND (reference sequence). This CDR3 reads CASSPGTSTEAFF. Written as DNA, the CDR3 is TGTGCCAGTAGTCCAGGGACCTCCACTGAAGCTTTCTTT.

V and J are TRBV2 and TRBJ2-4; D perhaps matches TRBD2 (6 bases). The CDR3 contains 11 residues. Germline V lookup: CDR1 SNHLY, CDR2 FYNNEI. Trimming cost V 11 bases and J 12 bases, with 17 bases left between them. CDR3 loop: CAFPGEKGQYF. The CDR3 nucleotides are TGTGCCTTTCCGGGAGAGAAGGGTCAGTACTTC.